A single sample gave rise to the 7 T cell receptor beta chains below, sequenced in a study of T cells after yellow fever vaccination. From the 5' RACE reads, TCRdb called clonotypes with MiXCR, one entry per CDR3 protein. Among around 500,000 distinct CDR3 sequences, 20% to 25% were seen once, and the ten largest hold about 17%. Sample: PBMCs, taken about 21 days after the first yellow fever vaccination. These receptors were collected from a man aged 18 to 29 who received the YFV17D yellow fever vaccine.

CDR3 sequence: CASSLVGGLTGELFF. The CDR3 DNA sequence: TGTGCCAGCAGCTTAGTGGGGGGCCTCACCGGGGAGCTGTTTTTT. The chain couples TRBV7-2 to TRBJ2-2; D is tentatively TRBD1 or TRBD2 (6 bases each). The germline V gene encodes CDR1 SGHTA and CDR2 FQGNSA. The CDR3 is made up of 15 amino acids. V was trimmed by 1 base and J by 4 bases, leaving 10 bases between them.

This clonotype has a handful of counts. The DNA of the CDR3 is TGTGCCATCAGCCGTCTGACTAGCGGGTCCGAGCAGTTCTTC. The encoded protein is CAISRLTSGSEQFF. The genes are TRBV10-3 and TRBJ2-1; 10 bases map to TRBD2. The CDR3 covers 14 residues. Germline V gene lookup returns CDR1 ENHRY and CDR2 SYGVKD. The ends lost 6 bases at V and 10 bases at J; junction bases unmatched: 9.

The sample holds a few counts of this clonotype. This chain joins TRBV7-8 and TRBJ1-4, with 9 positions matching TRBD1. CDR3 length: 17 amino acids. J lost 7 bases, V lost 4 bases, and 13 bases had no gene match. The germline V gene has CDR1 SGHVS and CDR2 FQNEAQ. As DNA, the CDR3 is TGTGCCAGCAGCTCGGTCCCACAGGGGGCTGTAGGTGAAAAACTGTTTTTT. Translation gives CASSSVPQGAVGEKLFF. The full variable domain, with the rest looked up from reference TRBV7-8 and TRBJ1-4, is GAGVSQSPRYKVAKRGQDVALRCDPISGHVSLFWYQQALGQGPEFLTYFQNEAQLDKSGLPSDRFFAERPEGSVSTLKIQRTQQEDSAVYLCASSSVPQGAVGEKLFFGSGTQLSVL.

This clonotype has more than one count but fewer than ten. The J gene is TRBJ2-1, the V gene TRBV5-1; the match to TRBD1 covers 9 bases. V lost 3 bases to trimming and J lost 7 bases; unmatched junction nucleotides: 8. There are 15 residues in the CDR3. CDR1 SGHRS and CDR2 YFSETQ come from the germline V gene. The CDR3 sequence is CASSSLGTGYNEQFF. The CDR3 coding sequence is TGCGCCAGCAGCTCACTCGGGACAGGGTATAATGAGCAGTTCTTC. The variable domain in full, with the rest retrieved from reference TRBV5-1 and TRBJ2-1, is KAGVTQTPRYLIKTRGQQVTLSCSPISGHRSVSWYQQTPGQGLQFLFEYFSETQRNKGNFPGRFSGRQFSNSRSEMNVSTLELGDSALYLCASSSLGTGYNEQFFGPGTRLTVL.

The table lists this clonotype with a few counts. V is TRBV6-1 and J is TRBJ2-5; TRBD2 matches 15 bases. CDR3 size: 16 residues. J was trimmed by 4 bases and V by 4 bases; bases with no gene match: 4. Germline CDR1 is MNHNS and CDR2 is SASEGT. CDR3 protein: CASSGGLAGGGETQYF. The DNA for the CDR3 is TGTGCCAGCAGTGGGGGACTAGCGGGGGGAGGAGAGACCCAGTACTTC.

This clonotype has just a few counts. CDR3 protein: CASSYQQGGIDEQFF. CDR3 bases: TGTGCCAGCAGTTACCAGCAGGGCGGGATCGATGAGCAGTTCTTC. The chain carries TRBV6-5 and TRBJ2-1; D might be TRBD2 (6 bases). Germline CDR1 is MNHEY and CDR2 is SVGAGI. CDR3 length equals 15 residues. The germline V and J ends were trimmed by 2 bases and 8 bases, with 16 bases remaining between them.

V usage is TRBV4-2 and J usage is TRBJ1-3, with unresolved D. V was trimmed by 1 base and J by 7 bases, leaving 14 bases between them. CDR3 size: 15 residues. Germline V gene sequence: CDR1 LGHNA, CDR2 YNFKEQ. The CDR3 sequence is CASSQVVLGWNTIYF. The CDR3 DNA sequence: TGTGCCAGCAGCCAAGTAGTTTTGGGTTGGAACACCATATATTTT.